A single sample is the source of the 21 T cell receptor beta chains below, sequenced in a study of PD-L1 blockade in urothelial cancer. Time point described: pretreatment peripheral blood. Clones were sequenced by immunoSEQ multiplex PCR, and TCRdb holds only the in-frame ones, with some missing. The table has tens of thousands of clones, 84% seen once. The source was PBMCs, collected around atezolizumab (anti-PD-L1) treatment. Source of these receptors: a man in his sixties with urothelial cancer.

DNA of the CDR3: TGCGCCAGCAGCTTGGTGTCGGGGTCAGATACGCAGTATTTT. It codes for CASSLVSGSDTQYF. This chain joins TRBV5-1 and TRBJ2-3; possibly TRBD2 for D (5 bases). This CDR3 region has 14 residues. V lost 0 bases to trimming and J lost 4 bases, with 9 bases between them. Germline CDR1 reads SGHRS; CDR2 reads YFSETQ.

This clone has only one observation. V and J are TRBV10-3 and TRBJ2-1; 8 bases match TRBD2. From germline, CDR1 is ENHRY and CDR2 SYGVKD. This CDR3 contains 16 residues. Trimming took 4 bases from V and 0 from J; bases not matched to a gene: 5. The CDR3 nucleotides read TGTGCCATCAGTGCTACTAGCGGAAGCTCCTACAATGAGCAGTTCTTC. This gives the protein CAISATSGSSYNEQFF.

The rearrangement uses TRBV11-2 and TRBJ2-1, with 7 bases fitting TRBD1. Per the germline V gene, CDR1 is SGHAT and CDR2 is FQNNGV. This CDR3 spans 14 amino acids. Germline trimming cut 4 bases from V and 4 bases from J; bases unmatched to any gene: 4. For the CDR3, the DNA is TGTGCCAGCAGCTCTACCAGGGGGTACAATGAGCAGTTCTTC. It translates to CASSSTRGYNEQFF.

The sample holds a few counts of this clone. The rearrangement joins TRBV10-3 to TRBJ2-7; 15 bases line up with TRBD2. Trimming at V came to 2 bases and at J to 1 base, leaving 12 bases not matched to a gene. Germline V gene sequence: CDR1 ENHRY, CDR2 SYGVKD. The CDR3 has 20 residues. The CDR3 sequence: CAISEGGGLAGGKPSYEQYF. CDR3 coding DNA: TGTGCCATCAGTGAGGGGGGAGGACTAGCGGGAGGGAAACCTTCCTACGAGCAGTACTTC.

The rearrangement joins TRBV14 to TRBJ2-4; D unresolved. The germline gives CDR1 SGHDN, CDR2 FVKESK. CDR3 length: 16 amino acids. V was cut by 1 base and J by 0 bases, with 10 bases left in between. The CDR3 DNA reads as TGTGCCAGCAGCCAAGGTGCGGCACTAGCCAAAAACATTCAGTACTTC. This codes for CASSQGAALAKNIQYF.

The chain links TRBV6-5 to TRBJ2-7; the match to TRBD2 covers 13 bases. This CDR3 is built from 15 residues. J lost 5 bases, V lost 5 bases, and 6 bases had no gene match. The germline gives CDR1 MNHEY, CDR2 SVGAGI. The CDR3 region is CASSPKGLAGDEQYF. The CDR3 nucleotides are TGTGCCAGCAGTCCTAAAGGACTAGCGGGAGACGAGCAGTACTTC.

This chain links TRBV7-2 with TRBJ2-7; possibly TRBD2 for D (6 bases). The CDR3 has 17 amino acids. V lost 5 bases, J lost 2 bases, and 22 bases lay in between. CDR1 is SGHTA and CDR2 is FQGNSA in the germline V gene. CDR3 coding DNA: TGTGCCAGCAGCGTTTATGGAGGGGCCGGTGCGGCCTACGAGCAGTACTTC. Protein product: CASSVYGGAGAAYEQYF.

This sequence joins TRBV7-2 and TRBJ2-7; 8 positions agree with TRBD2. The CDR3 has 14 amino acids. The junction had 10 bases not matched to a gene; V was cut back by 6 bases and J by 6 bases. Germline V gives CDR1 SGHTA, CDR2 FQGNSA. The DNA for the CDR3 is TGTGCCAGCAGGCCAATAGCGGGAAGGTTCGAGCAGTACTTC. This codes for CASRPIAGRFEQYF.

The chain links TRBV5-5 to TRBJ2-6, with a tentative D call TRBD2 (6 bases). The V end lost 4 bases, the J end lost 0 bases, and 17 bases lay between the germline ends. Germline values: CDR1 SGHKS, CDR2 YYEKEE (reference sequence). The CDR3 is 18 residues long. The CDR3 DNA reads as TGTGCCAGCAGCCGAGGCGGGGCCCTCGGCTCTGGGGCCAACGTCCTGACTTTC. Its translation is CASSRGGALGSGANVLTF. Variable domain in full (rest from reference TRBV5-5 and TRBJ2-6): DAGVTQSPTHLIKTRGQQVTLRCSPISGHKSVSWYQQVLGQGPQFIFQYYEKEERGRGNFPDRFSARQFPNYSSELNVNALLLGDSALYLCASSRGGALGSGANVLTFGAGSRLTVL.

This chain joins TRBV5-1 and TRBJ1-1; 7 bases are a match to TRBD1. J gave up 1 base and V 5 bases, and 2 bases lay outside the gene matches. Germline V gene data show CDR1 as SGHRS and CDR2 as YFSETQ. This CDR3 spans 13 amino acids. The CDR3 DNA sequence: TGCGCCAGCAGTTACAGGGGGAACACTGAAGCTTTCTTT. This encodes CASSYRGNTEAFF.

The J gene is TRBJ2-1, the V gene TRBV18; 14 nucleotides agree with TRBD2. The J segment lost 9 bases and the V segment lost 0 bases, leaving 4 bases of the junction unmatched. The length of the CDR3 is 16 residues. Germline assignment: CDR1 KGHSH and CDR2 LQKENI. This chain's CDR3 is CASSPPRLAGGGEQFF. The CDR3, as DNA: TGTGCCAGCTCACCACCTAGACTAGCGGGGGGGGGTGAGCAGTTCTTC. The full variable domain, its missing parts supplied by reference TRBV18 and TRBJ2-1, is NAGVMQNPRHLVRRRGQEARLRCSPMKGHSHVYWYRQLPEEGLKFMVYLQKENIIDESGMPKERFSAEFPKEGPSILRIQQVVRGDSAAYFCASSPPRLAGGGEQFFGPGTRLTVL.

This chain connects TRBV7-8 to TRBJ1-6, with 8 positions matching TRBD1. Germline CDR1 SGHVS, CDR2 FQNEAQ. V lost 4 bases to trimming and J lost 5 bases; unmatched junction nucleotides: 7. The CDR3 sequence is 16 residues long. The CDR3 here is CASSSRTGLNNSPLHF. The CDR3 DNA reads as TGTGCCAGCAGCTCGAGGACAGGGTTAAATAATTCACCCCTCCACTTT.

Concerning this clone itself: At one end the junction does not follow the germline gene, possibly because of a read error. This chain joins TRBV7-7 and TRBJ2-7, with TRBD1 identical over 9 bases. The CDR3 runs 13 residues. Germline values: CDR1 SSHAT, CDR2 FNYEAQ (reference sequence). The CDR3 loop is CASSRGQGYEQYF. The CDR3 DNA sequence: TGTGCTAGCAGCCGCGGACAGGGGTACGAGCAGTACTTC.

This sequence joins TRBV5-6 and TRBJ2-3, with no clear D. The V end lost 0 bases, the J end lost 5 bases, and 7 bases lay between the germline ends. The CDR3 contains 13 residues. Germline lookup yields CDR1 SGHDT and CDR2 YYEEEE. The CDR3 sequence is CASSLADLDTQYF. For the CDR3, the DNA is TGTGCCAGCAGCTTGGCCGACTTAGATACGCAGTATTTT.

Points on this clone: Its ends do not fully match the called genes, so a read error is possible. This rearrangement joins TRBV7-7 to TRBJ2-5, with D maybe TRBD2 (6 bases). This CDR3 is 13 amino acids long. Germline CDR1 is SSHAT and CDR2 is FNYEAQ (reference sequence). CDR3 sequence: CASSYYREETQYF. The CDR3 DNA follows: TGTGCTAGCAGCTATTACCGGGAGGAGACCCAGTACTTC.

The rearrangement uses TRBV7-9 and TRBJ2-7; 10 nucleotides line up with TRBD2. This CDR3 spans 15 amino acids. Trimming at V came to 5 bases and at J to 3 bases, leaving 7 bases not matched to a gene. Looked up from germline, CDR1 is SEHNR and CDR2 is FQNEAQ (reference sequence). For the CDR3, the DNA is TGTGCCAGCAGCAGCGGGACTAGCGACATCTACGAGCAGTACTTC. This translates into CASSSGTSDIYEQYF.

Worth noting for this clone: Other DNA sequences in the sample encode the same CDR3. V and J are TRBV28 and TRBJ2-3, with 7 nucleotides matching TRBD2. This CDR3 spans 16 amino acids. Trimming at V came to 3 bases and at J to 1 base, leaving 7 bases not matched to a gene. The germline V gene encodes CDR1 MDHEN and CDR2 SYDVKM. The CDR3 sequence: CASSFPAGAGTDTQYF. In DNA form, the CDR3 reads TGTGCCAGCAGTTTTCCGGCGGGAGCTGGCACAGATACGCAGTATTTT.

The CDR3: CASSLEPGISYEQYF. CDR3 nucleotides: TGTGCCAGCAGCTTGGAACCAGGGATCTCCTACGAGCAGTACTTC. The chain joins TRBV5-6 to TRBJ2-7; D perhaps matches TRBD1 (5 bases). V gave up 0 bases and J gave up 0 bases, with 10 bases separating them. CDR1 and CDR2 from the germline V gene are SGHDT and YYEEEE. The CDR3 has 15 amino acids.

The chain uses TRBV19 and TRBJ2-5; TRBD2 aligns across 7 bases. The J segment lost 5 bases and the V segment lost 3 bases, leaving 12 bases of the junction unmatched. The germline gives CDR1 LNHDA, CDR2 SQIVND (reference sequence). The CDR3 runs to 16 residues. CDR3 amino acids: CASSMKLGGRGETQYF. The CDR3 DNA reads as TGTGCCAGTAGTATGAAGCTCGGCGGGAGAGGGGAGACCCAGTACTTC.

The J gene is TRBJ2-6, the V gene TRBV2, with 12 bases fitting TRBD1. V dropped 5 bases and J dropped 2; count of bases not matched to a gene: 7. The CDR3 has 18 amino acids. CDR1 is SNHLY, CDR2 FYNNEI, per germline. The CDR3 protein is CASSRRDRGQTGANVLTF. The CDR3 nucleotides are TGTGCCAGCAGTAGACGGGACAGGGGGCAGACTGGGGCCAACGTCCTGACTTTC.

This clone was recorded a few times. The chain recombines TRBV10-3 with TRBJ2-7, with D maybe TRBD1 (6 bases). Trimming took 6 bases from V and 3 from J, leaving 15 bases between them. Germline V gene lookup returns CDR1 ENHRY and CDR2 SYGVKD. The CDR3 covers 14 residues. CDR3 coding DNA: TGTGCCATCAGACCCACAGGGTTAAGCTACGAGCAGTACTTC. Residues: CAIRPTGLSYEQYF.